The table lists the clone carrying this TCR beta chain with many counts. Its antigen remains unknown. Its ends do not fully match the called genes, so a read error is possible. With iRepertoire HTBI primers and Arm-PCR of CDR3 regions, TCR beta libraries were built. The authors' processing: Spanning all samples, the identified segments comprised about 62 TRBV and some 14 TRBJ. TCRdb re-called the multiplex PCR reads with MiXCR, one entry per CDR3 protein. None of the V and J calls come from the authors' own analysis; TCRdb made them. The table shows hundreds of thousands of distinct CDR3 sequences, with about 16% occurring only once. Noted time point: newly diagnosed GD, antithyroid drugs for less than 3 months. Extracted PBMC RNA gave rise to the TCR library. The EDTA tubes were filled with 8 to 9.5 milliliters of drawn peripheral blood. The entry originates in a study of regulatory T cells in long-lasting Graves disease. Notes on the study in general: Analysis covered peripheral blood alone, not thyroid tissue.

From germline, CDR1 is SGHRS and CDR2 YFSETQ. The CDR3 runs to 18 residues. This sample also belongs to another study, concerning T cells in Graves' hyperthyroidism and ophthalmopathy.

The specimen was peripheral blood mononuclear cells (PBMCs), collected at new diagnosis, from a patient treated with antithyroid drugs. The chain carries TRBV5-1 and TRBJ1-5; no definite D call. This sequence was found in a man between 18 and 35 years old with Graves disease. The CDR3 DNA is TGTGCCAGCAGCTTGTCGGGAAGGCGGCGATATAGCAATCAGCCCCAGCATTTT. Translated, it gives CASSLSGRRRYSNQPQHF.